This T cell receptor (beta chain) derives from a study of blood T cell repertoires in COVID-19. Study-level information: Sample material is recorded as cDNA or gDNA derived from T cells, B-cell-depleted T cells, or PBMCs.

TCRdb's table, derived via immunoSEQ multiplex PCR, lists solely in-frame clones and lacks some. The sample records 150,000 to 200,000 clones, over 70% being singletons. The V gene lost 0 bases and the J gene lost 2 bases, with 19 bases spanning the gap. The CDR3 spans 18 residues. Germline-derived CDR1 and CDR2 are SGDLS and YYNGEE. Ages ranged from roughly 18 to 100 years, with residence in about two dozen US areas. Exposed volunteers were people who met a COVID-19 case within 2 weeks before study entry. This sequence originates from a man aged 65-85 years who had been exposed to COVID-19. The specimen was PBMCs or T cells enriched from blood (not recorded which). The chain joins TRBV9 to TRBJ2-3; TRBD1 might be the D (5 bases). In nucleotides, the CDR3 is TGTGCCAGCAGCGTAGGCAGGGCGACCACACTCCCCACAGATACGCAGTATTTT. It is translated as CASSVGRATTLPTDTQYF.